This passage covers 12 T cell receptor beta chains from one sample sequenced in a study of T-cell reconstitution after alpha-beta-depleted transplantation in children listed by TCRdb under 2016. Library prep was done by PCR. Sequencing was carried out with an Illumina HiSeq 2500. TCR libraries were prepared with molecular barcoding, using unique molecular identifiers to normalize TCRbeta repertoire quantification. TCRdb ran its own pipeline on the public reads, namely fastp trimming at Q25 and MiXCR clone calling, and kept in-frame beta chains. Here each entry gathers all rows of one CDR3 protein and keeps the most common genes and DNA. The sample records 500,000 to 750,000 distinct CDR3 sequences, 25% to 30% of which are singletons. The top ten constitute under 45% of the sample. The sample's treatment or condition, from its label and the paper: allogeneic hematopoietic cell transplantation with graft depleted of TCRalphabeta T cells and CD19 B cells.

Sequencing was performed on PBMCs, taken before TCRalphabeta/CD19-depleted stem cell transplant. The receptors come from a boy younger than two with Wiskott-Aldrich syndrome, due to receive a stem cell transplant.

The chain uses TRBV28 and TRBJ2-7, with TRBD1 identical over 7 bases. Looked up from germline, CDR1 is MDHEN and CDR2 is SYDVKM. With V trimmed by 5 bases and J by 2 bases, 9 bases remained unmatched. This CDR3 has 15 residues. CDR3 region: CASSPAQGSPYEQYF. The CDR3 DNA reads TGTGCCAGCAGTCCCGCACAGGGGAGTCCCTACGAGCAGTACTTC.

V and J are TRBV5-1 and TRBJ2-3; D remains unclear. Germline assignment: CDR1 SGHRS and CDR2 YFSETQ. This CDR3 has 13 amino acids. V shed 2 bases and J shed 5 bases, with 9 bases lying between them. The CDR3 protein is CASSFRPGDTQYF. DNA of the CDR3: TGCGCCAGCAGCTTCCGCCCGGGAGATACGCAGTATTTT.

Only a few counts were recorded for this clonotype. The chain carries TRBV4-1 and TRBJ1-1; D is ambiguous. CDR1 is MGHRA and CDR2 is YSYEKL in the germline V gene. Trimming took off 1 base at V and 0 bases at J, with 6 bases between the two ends. The CDR3 covers 14 residues. The CDR3 DNA reads TGCGCCAGCAGCCAAGCTTACATGAACACTGAAGCTTTCTTT. Its protein is CASSQAYMNTEAFF.

This clonotype has more than one count but fewer than ten. J is TRBJ2-7 and V is TRBV20-1; TRBD1 might be the D (5 bases). The V gene lost 3 bases and the J gene lost 3 bases, with 15 bases spanning the gap. Germline CDR1 DFQATT, CDR2 SNEGSKA (reference sequence). This CDR3 has 14 amino acids. The CDR3 nucleotides are TGCAGTGCTAGTCGTGCGCGGACAATCTACGAGCAGTACTTC. As protein: CSASRARTIYEQYF.

This clonotype occurred a few times. The chain couples TRBV20-1 to TRBJ2-1, with TRBD2 identical over 10 bases. Germline CDR1 is DFQATT and CDR2 is SNEGSKA (reference sequence). Unmatched junction bases numbered 10, after V lost 4 bases and J lost 1 base. The CDR3 has 17 amino acids. CDR3 sequence reads: CSATQARLAGSYNEQFF. For the CDR3, the DNA is TGCAGTGCTACCCAAGCTAGACTAGCGGGTTCCTACAATGAGCAGTTCTTC.

The chain couples TRBV12-3 or TRBV12-4 to TRBJ1-1; D call uncertain. V was clipped by 8 bases and J by 2 bases, with 9 bases between them. This CDR3 comprises 12 residues. The CDR3 nucleotides read TGTGCCAGCGGAACAGATAACACTGAAGCTTTCTTT. Its protein product is CASGTDNTEAFF.

The CDR3 DNA is TGCGCCAGCAGCCAAGATTACGACCTTCCTAATCAGCCCCAGCATTTT. Translated, it gives CASSQDYDLPNQPQHF. This chain uses TRBV4-1 with TRBJ1-5; D is unresolved. Trimming took 0 bases from V and 4 from J, leaving 13 bases between them. CDR1 is MGHRA and CDR2 is YSYEKL in the germline V gene. CDR3 size: 16 residues.

This clonotype was observed a single time. The CDR3 coding sequence is TGTGCCAGCAGCAACGGGGGCCTCGGGGAGCTGTTTTTT. It is translated as CASSNGGLGELFF. The rearrangement uses TRBV28 and TRBJ2-2; D is perhaps TRBD1 or TRBD2 (6 bases each). This CDR3 has 13 amino acids. Trimming removed 6 bases at V and 7 bases at J, with 12 bases between. Germline loops: CDR1 MDHEN, CDR2 SYDVKM. Based on the CDR3 plus reference TRBV28 and TRBJ2-2, the full variable domain is DVKVTQSSRYLVKRTGEKVFLECVQDMDHENMFWYRQDPGLGLRLIYFSYDVKMKEKGDIPEGYSVSREKKERFSLILESASTNQTSMYLCASSNGGLGELFFGEGSRLTVL.

Many counts were recorded for this clonotype. The J gene is TRBJ2-3, the V gene TRBV5-1, with no clear D. Germline-derived CDR1 and CDR2 are SGHRS and YFSETQ. Trimming cost V 0 bases and J 2 bases, with 1 base left between them. The CDR3 contains 12 residues. CDR3: CASSLDTDTQYF. For the CDR3, the DNA is TGCGCCAGCAGCTTGGACACAGATACGCAGTATTTT.

V gene TRBV20-1 combines with J gene TRBJ1-4; D is unresolved. The ends were cut back, 5 bases at V and 7 bases at J, with 17 bases in the middle. Germline V CDR1 and CDR2: DFQATT, SNEGSKA (reference sequence). The CDR3 totals 14 residues. In nucleotides, the CDR3 is TGCAGTGCTGGGATGTCAGAGAGATCTGAAAAACTGTTTTTT. Protein product: CSAGMSERSEKLFF.

This clonotype was detected a few times. The chain links TRBV7-9 to TRBJ1-1; a possible D gene is TRBD1 (6 bases). The CDR3 has 15 residues. The V gene's germline CDR1 is SEHNR and CDR2 FQNEAQ (reference sequence). The ends were cut back, 2 bases at V and 0 bases at J, with 10 bases in the middle. CDR3 DNA: TGTGCCAGCAGCTTACTAGGGACATTGAACACTGAAGCTTTCTTT. Its translation: CASSLLGTLNTEAFF. The full variable domain, its missing parts supplied by reference TRBV7-9 and TRBJ1-1, is DTGVSQNPRHKITKRGQNVTFRCDPISEHNRLYWYRQTLGQGPEFLTYFQNEAQLEKSRLLSDRFSAERPKGSFSTLEIQRTEQGDSAMYLCASSLLGTLNTEAFFGQGTRLTVV.

The genes are TRBV11-2 and TRBJ1-1, with 9 nucleotides matching TRBD1. Germline-derived CDR1 and CDR2 are SGHAT and FQNNGV. V was clipped by 6 bases and J by 6 bases; unmatched bases: 17. This CDR3 is 17 amino acids long. CDR3 DNA sequence: TGTGCCAGCAGGCAACCTGGGACAGGGCCTTTTGGGTCTGAAGCTTTCTTT. Translation gives CASRQPGTGPFGSEAFF.